This paragraph reports one TCR beta chain. This could be a read error, since a much larger clone is one nucleotide away. Trimming left V 8 bases short and J 5 bases short, with 13 bases between. This CDR3 comprises 13 residues. Germline CDR1 reads MNHEY; CDR2 reads SMNVEV (reference sequence). The data belong to a study of blood T cells in healthy people across ages. Next came a second PCR, run for about 7 to 12 cycles, which used a sample-barcoded 5' primer along with a J-beta primer mix. TCRdb re-derived calls from the 5' RACE reads in MiXCR, one entry per CDR3 protein. This table holds 800,000 to 1,300,000 distinct CDR3 sequences, around 27% found once. The same data also contributed to another study, on T cells of mothers and their children. That publication notes: Regardless of relatedness, pairs show thymic selection shaping TCR recombination output in a similar manner.

The source is a girl aged 2-10 years in good health. Sample: blood. The V gene is TRBV27, the J gene TRBJ2-1, with D uncertain. CDR3: CASGWNIHNEQFF. For the CDR3, the DNA is TGTGCCAGCGGTTGGAACATCCACAATGAGCAGTTCTTC.